The present TCR beta chain was sequenced within a study of CD8+ T cells in alopecia areata. Documented treatment: oral pan-JAK inhibitor, 5-10 mg twice daily. Extracted RNA was reverse transcribed into cDNA, the sequencing template. Profiling relied on immunoSEQ multiplex PCR, and the TCRdb table lists in-frame clones only, not all of them. The sample has 150,000 to 200,000 clones; under 80% are singletons. The CDR3 is made up of 13 amino acids. With 3 bases removed from V and 5 bases from J, the gap between germline ends came to 11 bases. From germline, CDR1 is GTSNPN and CDR2 SVGIG (reference sequence). As regards this clone: Its specificity is not known.

Study-wide findings and caveats: Throughout tofacitinib, many expanded lesional clones continued to persist in scalp and blood. Sequencing of scalp samples also captures resident alphabeta T cells of normal skin.

The receptor comes from a human donor with alopecia areata. The sequences come from CD4+ T cells sorted from blood, collected at week 49, from a patient treated with tofacitinib. This chain connects TRBV30 to TRBJ1-5; perhaps TRBD1 as D (5 bases). The CDR3 bases are TGTGCCTGGAGCGAAGGACAATATCAGCCCCAGCATTTT. Its translation: CAWSEGQYQPQHF. The full variable domain, with the rest looked up from reference TRBV30 and TRBJ1-5, is SQTIHQWPATLVQPVGSPLSLECTVEGTSNPNLYWYRQAAGRGLQLLFYSVGIGQISSEVPQNLSASRPQDRQFILSSKKLLLSDSGFYLCAWSEGQYQPQHFGDGTRLSIL.